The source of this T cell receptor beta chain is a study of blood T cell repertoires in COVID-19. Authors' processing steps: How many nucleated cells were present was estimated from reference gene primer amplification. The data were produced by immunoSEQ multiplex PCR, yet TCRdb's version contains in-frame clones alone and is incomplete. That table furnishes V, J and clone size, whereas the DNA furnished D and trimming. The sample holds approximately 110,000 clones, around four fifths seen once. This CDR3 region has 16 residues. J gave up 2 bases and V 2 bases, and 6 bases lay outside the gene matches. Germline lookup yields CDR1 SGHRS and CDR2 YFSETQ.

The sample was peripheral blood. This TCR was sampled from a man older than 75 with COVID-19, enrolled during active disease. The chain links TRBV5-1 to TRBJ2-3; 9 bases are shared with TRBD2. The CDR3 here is CASSLNSGRYTDTQYF. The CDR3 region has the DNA TGCGCCAGCAGCTTAAACAGCGGGAGGTACACAGATACGCAGTATTTT.